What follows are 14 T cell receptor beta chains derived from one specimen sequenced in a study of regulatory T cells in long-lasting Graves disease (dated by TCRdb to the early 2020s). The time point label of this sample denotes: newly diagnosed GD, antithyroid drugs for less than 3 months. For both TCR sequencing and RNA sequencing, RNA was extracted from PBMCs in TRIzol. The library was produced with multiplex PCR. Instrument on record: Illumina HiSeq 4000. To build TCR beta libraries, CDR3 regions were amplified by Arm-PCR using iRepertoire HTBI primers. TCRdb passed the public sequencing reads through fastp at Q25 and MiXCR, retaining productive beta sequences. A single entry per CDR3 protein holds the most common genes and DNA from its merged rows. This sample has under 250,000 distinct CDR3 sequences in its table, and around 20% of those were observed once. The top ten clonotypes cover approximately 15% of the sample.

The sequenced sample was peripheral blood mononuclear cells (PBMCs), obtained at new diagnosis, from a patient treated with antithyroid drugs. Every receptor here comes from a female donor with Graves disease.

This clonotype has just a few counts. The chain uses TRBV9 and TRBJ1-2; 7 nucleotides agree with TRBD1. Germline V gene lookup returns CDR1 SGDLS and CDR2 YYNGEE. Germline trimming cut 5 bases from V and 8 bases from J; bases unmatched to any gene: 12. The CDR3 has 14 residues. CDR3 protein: CASSLGGAGGGYTF. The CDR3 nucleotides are TGTGCCAGCAGTCTCGGTGGGGCAGGGGGAGGCTACACCTTC.

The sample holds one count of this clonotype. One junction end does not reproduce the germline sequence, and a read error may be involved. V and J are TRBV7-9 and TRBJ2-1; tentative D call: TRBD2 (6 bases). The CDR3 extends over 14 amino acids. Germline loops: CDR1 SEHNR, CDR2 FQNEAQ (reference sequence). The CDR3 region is CAGSLGVAADEQFF. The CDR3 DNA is TGTGCCGGCAGCTTAGGCGTAGCGGCCGATGAGCAGTTCTTC.

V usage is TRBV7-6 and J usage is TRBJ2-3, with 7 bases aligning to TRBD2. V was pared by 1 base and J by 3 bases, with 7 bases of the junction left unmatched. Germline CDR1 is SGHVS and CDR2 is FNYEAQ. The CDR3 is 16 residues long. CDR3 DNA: TGTGCCAGCAGCTTAGAGGTTTGGGGGGGTACAGATACGCAGTATTTT. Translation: CASSLEVWGGTDTQYF.

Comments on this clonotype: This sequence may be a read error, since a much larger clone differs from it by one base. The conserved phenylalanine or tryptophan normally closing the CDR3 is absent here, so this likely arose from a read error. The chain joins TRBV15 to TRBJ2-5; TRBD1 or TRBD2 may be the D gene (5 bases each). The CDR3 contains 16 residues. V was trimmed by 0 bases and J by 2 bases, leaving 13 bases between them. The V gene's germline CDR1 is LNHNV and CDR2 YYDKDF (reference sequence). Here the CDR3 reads CATSRDGGIVQETQYS. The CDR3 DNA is TGTGCCACCAGCAGAGATGGGGGTATCGTACAAGAGACCCAGTACTCC.

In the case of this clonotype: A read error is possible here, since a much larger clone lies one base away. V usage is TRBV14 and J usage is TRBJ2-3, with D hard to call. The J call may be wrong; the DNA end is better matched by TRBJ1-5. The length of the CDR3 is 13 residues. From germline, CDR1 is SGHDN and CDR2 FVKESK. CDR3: CASSQHLTDTQHF. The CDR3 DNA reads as TGTGCCAGCAGCCAACACCTCACAGATACGCAGCATTTT.

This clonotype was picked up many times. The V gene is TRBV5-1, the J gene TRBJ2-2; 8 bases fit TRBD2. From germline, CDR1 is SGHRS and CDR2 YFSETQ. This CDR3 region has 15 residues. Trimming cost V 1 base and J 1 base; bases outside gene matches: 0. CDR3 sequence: CASSLSGGNTGELFF. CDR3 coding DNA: TGCGCCAGCAGCTTGAGCGGGGGGAACACCGGGGAGCTGTTTTTT.

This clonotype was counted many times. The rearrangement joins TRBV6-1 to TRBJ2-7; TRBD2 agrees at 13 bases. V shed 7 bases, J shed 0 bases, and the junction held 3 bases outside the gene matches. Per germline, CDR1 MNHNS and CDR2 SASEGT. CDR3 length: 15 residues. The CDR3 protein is CASIRTSGSSYEQYF. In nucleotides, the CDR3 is TGTGCCAGCATCCGGACTAGCGGGAGCTCCTACGAGCAGTACTTC.

The CDR3 region is CASSQYGQGALAGELFF. The DNA of the CDR3 is TGTGCCAGCAGCCAATACGGACAGGGGGCTCTCGCCGGGGAGCTGTTTTTT. The J gene is TRBJ2-2, the V gene TRBV3-1; 11 bases map to TRBD1. CDR1 is LGHDT and CDR2 is YNNKEL in the germline V gene (reference sequence). The CDR3 covers 17 residues. Losses at the gene ends were 2 bases for V and 6 bases for J; bases not matched to a gene: 8. Full variable domain (rest looked up from reference TRBV3-1 and TRBJ2-2): DTAVSQTPKYLVTQMGNDKSIKCEQNLGHDTMYWYKQDSKKFLKIMFSYNNKELIINETVPNRFSPKSPDKAHLNLHINSLELGDSAVYFCASSQYGQGALAGELFFGEGSRLTVL.

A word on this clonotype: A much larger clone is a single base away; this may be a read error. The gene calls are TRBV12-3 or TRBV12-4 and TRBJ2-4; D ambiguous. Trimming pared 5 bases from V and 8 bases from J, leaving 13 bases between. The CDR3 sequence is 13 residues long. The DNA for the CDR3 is TGTGCCAGCAGTATTGGATGGTTAGACATTCAGTACTTC. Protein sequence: CASSIGWLDIQYF.

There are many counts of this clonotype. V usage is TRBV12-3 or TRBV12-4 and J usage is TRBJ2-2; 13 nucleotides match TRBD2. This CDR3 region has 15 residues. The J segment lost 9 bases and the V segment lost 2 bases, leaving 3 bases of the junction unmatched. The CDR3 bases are TGTGCCAGCAGTTTAACTAGCGGGAGGGCCCGGGAGCTGTTTTTT. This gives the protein CASSLTSGRARELFF.

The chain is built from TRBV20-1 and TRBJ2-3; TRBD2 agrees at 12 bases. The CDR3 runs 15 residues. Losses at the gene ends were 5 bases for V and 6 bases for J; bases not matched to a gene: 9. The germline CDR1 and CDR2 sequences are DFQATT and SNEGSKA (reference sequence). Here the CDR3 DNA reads TGCAGTGCTGACCTCACTAGCGGGGGGTCTGATACGCAGTATTTT. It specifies CSADLTSGGSDTQYF.

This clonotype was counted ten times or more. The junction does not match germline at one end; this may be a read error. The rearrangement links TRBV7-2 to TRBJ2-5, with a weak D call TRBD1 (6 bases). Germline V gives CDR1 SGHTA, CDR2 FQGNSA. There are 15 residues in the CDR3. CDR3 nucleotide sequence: TGCGCCAGCAGCCAAGTGGTAACAGGGAAAGAGACCCAGTACTTC. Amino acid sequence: CASSQVVTGKETQYF. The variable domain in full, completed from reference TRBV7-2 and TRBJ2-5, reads GAGVSQSPSNKVTEKGKDVELRCDPISGHTALYWYRQSLGQGLEFLIYFQGNSAPDKSGLPSDRFSAERTGGSVSTLTIQRTQQEDSAVYLCASSQVVTGKETQYFGPGTRLLVL.

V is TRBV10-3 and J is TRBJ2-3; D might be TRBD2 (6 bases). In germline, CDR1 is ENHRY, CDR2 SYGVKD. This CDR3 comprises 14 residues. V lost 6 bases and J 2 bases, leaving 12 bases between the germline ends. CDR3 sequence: CAIRGEVPTDTQYF. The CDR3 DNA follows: TGTGCCATCAGGGGGGAGGTTCCCACAGATACGCAGTATTTT.

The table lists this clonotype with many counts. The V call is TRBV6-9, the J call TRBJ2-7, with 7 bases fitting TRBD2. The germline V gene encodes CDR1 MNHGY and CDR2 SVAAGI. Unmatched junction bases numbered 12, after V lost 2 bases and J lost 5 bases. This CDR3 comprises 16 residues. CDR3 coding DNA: TGTGCCAGCAGTTATAATTCTGGCGGGAGTAGCCACGAGCAGTACTTC. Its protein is CASSYNSGGSSHEQYF.